The 31 T cell receptor beta chains listed next were all sequenced from one sample in a study of CD8 T cells in Susac syndrome (dated by TCRdb to the late 2010s). The library was made by the immunoSEQ multiplex PCR assay. RNA was extracted with the RNeasy kit and roughly 0.5 to 1 ug was reverse transcribed using random hexamers. In TCRdb, the public reads were trimmed at Q25 with fastp and aligned with MiXCR, with productive beta chains retained. Entries that share a CDR3 protein sequence are merged under the most common genes and DNA. This sample is represented by a few hundred thousand distinct CDR3 sequences; almost 85% of them were singletons. Around 0.21% of the sample belongs to the ten largest clones. The sequenced material came from CD8+ T cells from PBMCs. The source of these receptors is a human donor with multiple sclerosis.

This clonotype showed up just once. The V and J genes are TRBV28 and TRBJ2-5; TRBD1 matches 10 bases. The CDR3 sequence is 15 residues long. The V segment lost 5 bases and the J segment 5 bases; nucleotides outside the gene matches: 8. Per germline, CDR1 MDHEN and CDR2 SYDVKM. CDR3 nucleotides: TGTGCCAGCAGTCCATTCATGGGACAGGGGGAGACCCAGTACTTC. It yields the protein CASSPFMGQGETQYF.

J is TRBJ2-7 and V is TRBV2; a weak D match, TRBD2 (5 bases). This CDR3 spans 14 amino acids. V was pared by 5 bases and J by 4 bases, with 15 bases between. Germline lookup yields CDR1 SNHLY and CDR2 FYNNEI. CDR3 protein: CASSPREGLYEQYF. CDR3 coding DNA: TGTGCCAGCAGTCCCCGGGAAGGCCTATACGAGCAGTACTTC.

The chain employs TRBV7-9 and TRBJ2-1; possible D gene TRBD2, 6 bases. CDR1 SEHNR and CDR2 FQNEAQ come from the germline V gene (reference sequence). Trimming took off 5 bases at V and 13 bases at J, with 33 bases between the two ends. The CDR3 is 18 amino acids. The CDR3 region has the DNA TGTGCCAGCAGCCCCCTCGCGGAGGGCTACGGGGAGATCGAGTGTCAGTTCTTC. Its translation: CASSPLAEGYGEIECQFF.

Written as DNA, the CDR3 is TGTGCCAGCAGCCCCTGGACAGGGGTGAACGCTTTCTTT. Translation gives CASSPWTGVNAFF. The genes are TRBV3-1 and TRBJ1-1; 9 bases are shared with TRBD1. V lost 4 bases, J lost 11 bases, and 8 bases stayed unmatched. Per the germline V gene, CDR1 is LGHDT and CDR2 is YNNKEL (reference sequence). The CDR3 is 13 amino acids.

The chain carries TRBV29-1 and TRBJ1-3; no firm D call. Germline CDR1 is SQVTM and CDR2 is ANQGSEA. Trimming shortened V by 5 bases and J by 0 bases, and 11 bases separated the two germline ends. The CDR3 runs to 14 residues. For the CDR3, the DNA is TGCAGCGTTCTGGACGGTAGCTCTGGAAACACCATATATTTT. The encoded protein is CSVLDGSSGNTIYF.

In its sample, this clonotype was seen many times. This chain uses TRBV7-9 with TRBJ2-1; D not certain. The CDR3 totals 11 residues. Germline V gene lookup returns CDR1 SEHNR and CDR2 FQNEAQ (reference sequence). V was clipped by 9 bases and J by 6 bases, with 9 bases between them. The DNA for the CDR3 is TGTGCCAGTTCCCCGGGCAATGAGCAGTTCTTC. Its translation: CASSPGNEQFF.

The chain carries TRBV12-3 or TRBV12-4 and TRBJ2-7; D might be TRBD1 (7 bases). The CDR3 consists of 18 residues. V dropped 2 bases and J dropped 3 bases, with 23 bases sitting between them. The CDR3 loop reads CASSLPRGQAGPFYEQYF. The CDR3 DNA is TGTGCCAGCAGTTTACCGAGGGGGCAGGCGGGGCCCTTCTACGAGCAGTACTTC.

This clonotype has only a few counts. The V and J genes are TRBV7-9 and TRBJ2-1, with TRBD2 matching over 7 bases. This CDR3 contains 17 residues. V trimming: 4 bases; J trimming: 6 bases; junction bases outside the gene matches: 15. From germline, CDR1 is SEHNR and CDR2 FQNEAQ (reference sequence). The CDR3, as DNA: TGTGCCAGCAGCTGGCCGGGAGGTGGGGGGTGGTCCAATGAGCAGTTCTTC. Its protein product is CASSWPGGGGWSNEQFF.

J is TRBJ2-2 and V is TRBV28; TRBD1 or TRBD2 may be the D gene (5 bases each). V was clipped by 3 bases and J by 5 bases, with 10 bases between them. This CDR3 is 14 amino acids long. Germline V gene lookup returns CDR1 MDHEN and CDR2 SYDVKM. CDR3 nucleotides: TGTGCCAGCAGTTTGGCAGGGAGTACCGGGGAGCTGTTTTTT. It translates to CASSLAGSTGELFF. Full variable domain (outside the CDR3, taken from reference TRBV28 and TRBJ2-2): DVKVTQSSRYLVKRTGEKVFLECVQDMDHENMFWYRQDPGLGLRLIYFSYDVKMKEKGDIPEGYSVSREKKERFSLILESASTNQTSMYLCASSLAGSTGELFFGEGSRLTVL.

CDR3 nucleotide sequence: TGTGCCAGCAGTGAAACAGGGGTTAGGGAAAAACTGTTTTTT. Its translation: CASSETGVREKLFF. This chain connects TRBV27 to TRBJ1-4, with 7 positions matching TRBD1. V shed 5 bases, J shed 8 bases, and the junction held 8 bases outside the gene matches. The CDR3 has 14 amino acids. Germline loops: CDR1 MNHEY, CDR2 SMNVEV (reference sequence).

The chain joins TRBV10-3 to TRBJ1-1; 8 bases agree with TRBD1. The CDR3 extends over 13 amino acids. V shed 2 bases and J 8 bases; nucleotides not matched to a gene: 4. CDR1 is ENHRY, CDR2 SYGVKD, per germline. Written as DNA, the CDR3 is TGTGCCATCAGTGAGCCTGGACAGGGCGAAGCTTTCTTT. It specifies CAISEPGQGEAFF.

The V gene is TRBV27, the J gene TRBJ2-7; the match to TRBD1 covers 7 bases. Germline CDR1 reads MNHEY; CDR2 reads SMNVEV (reference sequence). The CDR3 sequence is 14 residues long. V gave up 1 base and J gave up 3 bases; unmatched junction bases: 3. The chain's CDR3 is CASSLWGTDYEQYF. The CDR3 DNA is TGTGCCAGCAGTTTATGGGGGACAGACTACGAGCAGTACTTC.

The chain couples TRBV6-2 or TRBV6-3 to TRBJ2-2, with TRBD2 as a possible D gene (6 bases). With 8 bases removed from V and 0 bases from J, the gap between germline ends came to 22 bases. The CDR3 spans 18 residues. Per germline, CDR1 MNHEY and CDR2 SVGEGT. CDR3 nucleotides: TGTGCCAGCTTACAAGGAGGGGCGGGTCCCCCGAACACCGGGGAGCTGTTTTTT. Its protein is CASLQGGAGPPNTGELFF.

The V gene is TRBV27, the J gene TRBJ1-2; 8 positions match TRBD1. Per germline, CDR1 MNHEY and CDR2 SMNVEV (reference sequence). The CDR3 is 14 residues long. With 2 bases clipped from V and 7 bases from J, the junction kept 6 bases outside the gene matches. CDR3 sequence (DNA): TGTGCCAGCAGTTTACAGGGGGCTGGGGGTGGCTACACCTTC. This codes for CASSLQGAGGGYTF.

The gene calls are TRBV6-5 and TRBJ1-5, with 8 bases fitting TRBD1. V shed 5 bases, J shed 2 bases, and the junction held 5 bases outside the gene matches. The CDR3 is made up of 15 amino acids. Germline V gene lookup returns CDR1 MNHEY and CDR2 SVGAGI. CDR3 in DNA: TGTGCCAGCAGTACCTTGACAGGGGGCAATCAGCCCCAGCATTTT. Translated, it gives CASSTLTGGNQPQHF.

This chain links TRBV6-1 with TRBJ1-1; tentative D call: TRBD1 (6 bases). The V end lost 7 bases, the J end lost 0 bases, and 24 bases lay between the germline ends. This CDR3 is 18 amino acids long. The germline CDR1 and CDR2 sequences are MNHNS and SASEGT. The CDR3 is CASNIASLSDSMNTEAFF. The CDR3 nucleotides read TGTGCCAGCAACATAGCTTCGTTGTCGGACAGCATGAACACTGAAGCTTTCTTT.

The chain links TRBV29-1 to TRBJ2-7; no reliable D call. The CDR3 is 13 residues long. Trimming pared 1 base from V and 6 bases from J, leaving 13 bases between. Germline V gene lookup returns CDR1 SQVTM and CDR2 ANQGSEA. CDR3 sequence (DNA): TGCAGCGTTGAAGGAAGGTATGGGTTCGAGCAGTACTTC. Its translation is CSVEGRYGFEQYF.

CDR3 bases: TGTGCCAGCAGGTCCGACATAGGATTCTTTGGCTACACCTTC. This gives the protein CASRSDIGFFGYTF. The V gene is TRBV12-3 or TRBV12-4, the J gene TRBJ1-2; D remains unclear. CDR3 length equals 14 residues. The V and J ends lost 6 bases and 7 bases respectively, with 18 bases between them.

This rearrangement joins TRBV20-1 to TRBJ2-2; 11 bases agree with TRBD2. The CDR3 spans 15 residues. V trimming: 6 bases; J trimming: 4 bases; junction bases outside the gene matches: 7. The germline gives CDR1 DFQATT, CDR2 SNEGSKA (reference sequence). CDR3 amino acids: CSAVGLAEVTGELFF. In nucleotides, the CDR3 is TGCAGTGCCGTGGGACTAGCGGAAGTCACCGGGGAGCTGTTTTTT.

The J gene is TRBJ2-1, the V gene TRBV10-2; 12 bases line up with TRBD2. This CDR3 is built from 15 residues. Germline V gene sequence: CDR1 WSHSY, CDR2 SAAADI. Trimming took 5 bases from V and 10 from J; bases not matched to a gene: 9. CDR3 loop: CASSLSASGRGEQFF. Here the CDR3 DNA reads TGCGCCAGCAGTCTCTCGGCTAGCGGGAGGGGGGAGCAGTTCTTC.

The rearrangement links TRBV13 to TRBJ2-5; D possibly corresponds to TRBD2 (5 bases). Germline V gene data show CDR1 as PRHDT and CDR2 as FYEKMQ (reference sequence). CDR3 length equals 14 residues. V lost 2 bases and J lost 6, with 13 bases in between. The CDR3 nucleotides are TGTGCCAGCAGCTTACCGTCCTCGGGAAAGACCCAGTACTTC. As protein: CASSLPSSGKTQYF.

This clonotype was seen a few times. The chain couples TRBV6-1 to TRBJ1-5, with D unresolved. V lost 0 bases and J lost 3, with 12 bases in between. Germline V gene sequence: CDR1 MNHNS, CDR2 SASEGT. This CDR3 is built from 16 residues. CDR3 sequence: CASSEAPQTYNQPQHF. DNA for the CDR3: TGTGCCAGCAGTGAAGCGCCACAGACTTACAATCAGCCCCAGCATTTT.

This chain connects TRBV19 to TRBJ2-7; no reliable D call. Looked up from germline, CDR1 is LNHDA and CDR2 is SQIVND (reference sequence). V was shortened by 3 bases and J by 6 bases, with 12 bases between the two germline ends. This CDR3 has 13 amino acids. The CDR3 DNA follows: TGTGCCAGTAGTATCGTGTTAGCTGGCGAGCAGTACTTC. Its translation is CASSIVLAGEQYF.

The CDR3 sequence: CASSDFNLIGQPQHF. The CDR3 coding sequence is TGTGCCAGCAGTGATTTTAACTTGATTGGTCAGCCCCAGCATTTT. The chain is built from TRBV2 and TRBJ1-5, with D unresolved. The CDR3 is 15 amino acids. Germline V lookup: CDR1 SNHLY, CDR2 FYNNEI. Trimming stripped 3 bases from V and 6 bases from J, with 15 bases between.

The V call is TRBV20-1, the J call TRBJ2-7, with D uncertain. This CDR3 spans 12 amino acids. The germline V and J ends were trimmed by 4 bases and 2 bases, with 9 bases remaining between them. From germline, CDR1 is DFQATT and CDR2 SNEGSKA (reference sequence). In DNA form, the CDR3 reads TGCAGTGCTATCGACCCACCCTACGAGCAGTACTTC. Translating it yields CSAIDPPYEQYF.

The chain carries TRBV15 and TRBJ2-1; 7 nucleotides match TRBD2. J lost 4 bases, V lost 5 bases, and 8 bases had no gene match. CDR3 size: 15 residues. CDR1 is LNHNV and CDR2 is YYDKDF in the germline V gene (reference sequence). The CDR3 DNA follows: TGTGCCACCAGCTTCCCCCAAGCGGGGTACAATGAGCAGTTCTTC. This gives the protein CATSFPQAGYNEQFF.

J is TRBJ2-1 and V is TRBV10-3; 9 nucleotides align to TRBD2. The J segment lost 5 bases and the V segment lost 0 bases, leaving 8 bases of the junction unmatched. The CDR3 has 17 amino acids. Germline V gene sequence: CDR1 ENHRY, CDR2 SYGVKD. The CDR3 region has the DNA TGTGCCATCAGTGAGTCCATGGCTAGCGGGGATCACAATGAGCAGTTCTTC. Translated, it gives CAISESMASGDHNEQFF.

This chain links TRBV12-3 or TRBV12-4 with TRBJ2-6; 7 positions match TRBD1. The CDR3 sequence is 17 residues long. V dropped 2 bases and J dropped 0; count of bases not matched to a gene: 4. The CDR3 DNA reads TGTGCCAGCAGTTTACCGGGACAGCTCTCTGGGGCCAACGTCCTGACTTTC. Protein: CASSLPGQLSGANVLTF.

This clonotype was counted only a few times. The chain links TRBV6-5 to TRBJ1-1; 7 bases line up with TRBD1. The germline V gene has CDR1 MNHEY and CDR2 SVGAGI. There are 13 residues in the CDR3. The trim removed 9 bases at V and 5 bases at J, leaving 9 bases unmatched. CDR3 sequence reads: CASTGVLGTEAFF. For the CDR3, the DNA is TGTGCCAGTACAGGGGTGTTGGGGACTGAAGCTTTCTTT.

This clonotype was seen a single time. This chain uses TRBV6-1 with TRBJ2-3; possibly TRBD1 for D (5 bases). Trimming took 4 bases from V and 3 from J, leaving 20 bases between them. Germline loops: CDR1 MNHNS, CDR2 SASEGT. This CDR3 is built from 17 residues. The CDR3 is CASSGAGPLLFTDTQYF. The CDR3 DNA reads as TGTGCCAGCAGTGGTGCAGGGCCTCTTTTATTTACAGATACGCAGTATTTT.

The rearrangement links TRBV7-9 to TRBJ2-1, with 8 bases lining up with TRBD2. J gave up 9 bases and V 5 bases, and 24 bases lay outside the gene matches. CDR3 length: 19 amino acids. Germline CDR1 SEHNR, CDR2 FQNEAQ (reference sequence). The CDR3 here is CASSPIGAGERETVGEQFF. Here the CDR3 DNA reads TGTGCCAGCAGCCCTATCGGAGCGGGAGAGAGAGAGACGGTCGGTGAGCAGTTCTTC.